The 25 T cell receptor beta chains presented below share a single source sample, sequenced in a study of blood T cells in healthy people across ages. Primers used in a second PCR of roughly 6 to 11 cycles were a sample-barcoded 5' primer and a J-beta primer mix. Via MiXCR, TCRdb re-called the 5' RACE reads, giving one row per CDR3 protein. Of roughly 1.6 million distinct CDR3 sequences listed, 34% are singletons. The sample consisted of blood. These receptor sequences come from a woman aged 25 to 39 in good health.

This clonotype was counted only a few times. The V gene is TRBV9, the J gene TRBJ2-5; 10 nucleotides agree with TRBD1. The DNA end is more similar to TRBJ2-7, so the J call may be wrong. This CDR3 contains 14 residues. Germline assignment: CDR1 SGDLS and CDR2 YYNGEE. Written as DNA, the CDR3 is TGTGCCAGCAGCGTAGTGGACAGGGGGTACGAGCAGTACTTC. It is translated as CASSVVDRGYEQYF.

The sample holds one count of this clonotype. A junction boundary mismatches the germline segment, possibly from a read error. The CDR3 DNA follows: TGTGCCGGCAGCCCGGGACTAGCCGCCTACAATGAGCAGTTCTTC. It specifies CAGSPGLAAYNEQFF. The chain carries TRBV6-2 or TRBV6-3 and TRBJ2-1, with TRBD2 matching over 9 bases. This CDR3 is 15 amino acids long. Germline-derived CDR1 and CDR2 are MNHEY and SVGEGT.

The sample holds a few counts of this clonotype. A read error may account for a junction end that differs from germline. The rearrangement uses TRBV7-9 and TRBJ2-1; no definite D call. CDR3 length: 13 amino acids. Looked up from germline, CDR1 is SEHNR and CDR2 is FQNEAQ (reference sequence). The CDR3 sequence is CANSLSKNNEQFF. CDR3 in DNA: TGTGCCAACAGCTTATCTAAAAACAATGAGCAGTTCTTC.

The gene calls are TRBV20-1 and TRBJ1-1; a weak D match, TRBD1 (6 bases). The V gene lost 2 bases and the J gene lost 0 bases, with 10 bases spanning the gap. Germline V lookup: CDR1 DFQATT, CDR2 SNEGSKA (reference sequence). The CDR3 loop spans 14 amino acids. This chain's CDR3 is CSARKGGMNTEAFF. Here the CDR3 DNA reads TGCAGTGCTAGAAAGGGGGGCATGAACACTGAAGCTTTCTTT.

This clonotype was observed a few times. The rearrangement uses TRBV5-1 and TRBJ2-3; TRBD2 matches 7 bases. CDR1 and CDR2 from the germline V gene are SGHRS and YFSETQ. The CDR3 covers 16 residues. The V and J ends lost 0 bases and 3 bases, in that order; junction bases with no gene match: 7. CDR3 amino acids: CASSLDVSGLTDTQYF. The CDR3 nucleotides are TGCGCCAGCAGCTTGGACGTTAGCGGGCTAACAGATACGCAGTATTTT.

The V call is TRBV27, the J call TRBJ2-2; no clear D. Per the germline V gene, CDR1 is MNHEY and CDR2 is SMNVEV (reference sequence). The length of the CDR3 is 16 residues. V was cut by 1 base and J by 0 bases, with 9 bases left in between. The CDR3 sequence: CASSLLLFANTGELFF. CDR3 sequence (DNA): TGTGCCAGCAGTTTATTACTGTTCGCGAACACCGGGGAGCTGTTTTTT.

This sequence joins TRBV11-3 and TRBJ2-3, with TRBD2 matching 11 bases. Germline V gives CDR1 SGHNT, CDR2 YENEEA. The CDR3 contains 16 residues. Germline trimming cut 3 bases from V and 6 bases from J; bases unmatched to any gene: 8. This CDR3 is CASSFGLAGHADTQYF. The CDR3, as DNA: TGTGCCAGCAGCTTCGGACTAGCGGGCCATGCGGATACGCAGTATTTT.

This clonotype was seen a handful of times. V and J are TRBV29-1 and TRBJ2-7, with TRBD1 matching 9 bases. V shed 6 bases and J 6 bases; nucleotides not matched to a gene: 9. Per the germline V gene, CDR1 is SQVTM and CDR2 is ANQGSEA. The CDR3 sequence is 13 residues long. Written as DNA, the CDR3 is TGCAGCGTAGCCGGGACAGGGTGGGGCGAGCAGTACTTC. Its translation is CSVAGTGWGEQYF.

V gene TRBV7-6 combines with J gene TRBJ2-5; D unclear. Germline V gene data show CDR1 as SGHVS and CDR2 as FNYEAQ. CDR3 size: 14 residues. The V end was cut by 6 bases, the J end by 0 bases, with 11 bases between. This CDR3 is CASSRTTNQETQYF. Written as DNA, the CDR3 is TGTGCCAGCAGTAGGACCACGAACCAAGAGACCCAGTACTTC.

Remarks on this clonotype: An end of the junction does not agree with germline; a read error may underlie this. The CDR3 DNA follows: TGTGTCAGCAGTTCGTACCTAGCGGGGGCCCTCCATACGCAGTATTTT. Translating it yields CVSSSYLAGALHTQYF. The rearrangement uses TRBV6-2 or TRBV6-3 and TRBJ2-3; 10 nucleotides align to TRBD2. The CDR3 is 16 amino acids. The germline V gene encodes CDR1 MNHEY and CDR2 SVGEGT.

The CDR3 coding sequence is TGCGCCAGCAGCTTTTGGGGTCACAGGGACCCGACTAGCACAGATACGCAGTATTTT. This translates into CASSFWGHRDPTSTDTQYF. The gene calls are TRBV5-1 and TRBJ2-3; D may be TRBD1 (6 bases). The ends were cut back, 2 bases at V and 0 bases at J, with 22 bases in the middle. The V gene's germline CDR1 is SGHRS and CDR2 YFSETQ. This CDR3 has 19 residues.

This clonotype has only a few counts. J is TRBJ2-7 and V is TRBV3-1, with 9 bases that match TRBD1. The germline V gene has CDR1 LGHDT and CDR2 YNNKEL (reference sequence). V was pared by 1 base and J by 4 bases, with 5 bases of the junction left unmatched. The CDR3 loop spans 15 amino acids. The CDR3 DNA reads as TGTGCCAGCAGCCAAGTGAGGACAGGGGTTTACGAGCAGTACTTC. The encoded protein is CASSQVRTGVYEQYF.

In the case of this clonotype: Germline is not matched at one junction end, which may reflect a read error. The chain is built from TRBV7-8 and TRBJ2-3; the match to TRBD2 covers 12 bases. Germline V gene lookup returns CDR1 SGHVS and CDR2 FQNEAQ. The CDR3 has 16 residues. The chain's CDR3 is CAGSPRLAGVTDTQYF. The CDR3 region has the DNA TGTGCCGGCAGCCCGAGACTAGCGGGGGTCACAGATACGCAGTATTTT. The whole variable domain, remainder taken from reference TRBV7-8 and TRBJ2-3, is GAGVSQSPRYKVAKRGQDVALRCDPISGHVSLFWYQQALGQGPEFLTYFQNEAQLDKSGLPSDRFFAERPEGSVSTLKIQRTQQEDSAVYLCAGSPRLAGVTDTQYFGPGTRLTVL.

The chain couples TRBV27 to TRBJ2-4, with D possibly TRBD2 on 6 matching bases. The end of the DNA fits TRBJ2-7 better, so the J call may be wrong. Germline V gene sequence: CDR1 MNHEY, CDR2 SMNVEV (reference sequence). The CDR3 contains 16 residues. CDR3 nucleotide sequence: TGTGCCAGCAGTTTTTTGCCTAGCGCCTACTCCTACGAGCAGTACTTC. Its protein is CASSFLPSAYSYEQYF.

The chain combines TRBV4-1 with TRBJ2-3; D is unresolved. Germline loops: CDR1 MGHRA, CDR2 YSYEKL. V lost 0 bases, J lost 0 bases, and 7 bases lay in between. The CDR3 contains 15 residues. Here the CDR3 DNA reads TGCGCCAGCAGCCAAGAAATGTCTAGCACAGATACGCAGTATTTT. This sequence encodes CASSQEMSSTDTQYF.

This clonotype has a count of ten or more. The rearrangement joins TRBV5-5 to TRBJ2-3; D is perhaps TRBD2 (6 bases). CDR3 length: 14 residues. Germline loops: CDR1 SGHKS, CDR2 YYEKEE (reference sequence). Trimming shortened V by 5 bases and J by 3 bases, and 13 bases separated the two germline ends. DNA of the CDR3: TGTGCCAGCAGTCCCCTCGGGGGAACAGATACGCAGTATTTT. Translating gives CASSPLGGTDTQYF.

To note about this clonotype: This may be a read error: a much more frequent sequence differs by one nucleotide. The V gene is TRBV4-1, the J gene TRBJ2-7; D tentatively fits TRBD1 or TRBD2 (6 bases each). This CDR3 region has 14 residues. The V gene's germline CDR1 is MGHRA and CDR2 YSYEKL. CDR3 nucleotide sequence: TGCGCCAGCAGCCCCGGGGGCACAACCTACAAGCAGTACTTC. It translates to CASSPGGTTYKQYF.

This clonotype has only a few counts. This chain links TRBV27 with TRBJ1-2; D is perhaps TRBD1 (5 bases). Germline loops: CDR1 MNHEY, CDR2 SMNVEV (reference sequence). V was cut by 6 bases and J by 7 bases, with 21 bases left in between. The CDR3 loop spans 15 amino acids. CDR3 residues: CASSPLQGTAFGYTF. DNA of the CDR3: TGTGCCAGCAGCCCGCTCCAGGGCACGGCATTTGGCTACACCTTC.

The gene calls are TRBV10-2 and TRBJ2-7; D is uncertain. Trimming pared 7 bases from V and 6 bases from J, leaving 13 bases between. The CDR3 contains 12 residues. Germline lookup yields CDR1 WSHSY and CDR2 SAAADI. The CDR3 sequence: CASTEVAGEQYF. The CDR3 nucleotides are TGCGCCAGCACCGAGGTAGCAGGCGAGCAGTACTTC.

This clonotype was seen a handful of times. This chain links TRBV5-1 with TRBJ2-3; 9 bases map to TRBD2. From germline, CDR1 is SGHRS and CDR2 YFSETQ. The CDR3 runs 16 residues. V trimming: 6 bases; J trimming: 1 base; junction bases outside the gene matches: 9. The CDR3 loop reads CASTSFSSGGTDTQYF. Here the CDR3 DNA reads TGCGCCAGCACCTCTTTTTCTAGCGGGGGCACAGATACGCAGTATTTT.

The CDR3 spells CASTDRQYSNQPQHF. CDR3 nucleotides: TGTGCCAGCACCGACCGCCAATATAGCAATCAGCCCCAGCATTTT. The chain uses TRBV6-1 and TRBJ1-5; D remains unclear. The ends were cut back, 7 bases at V and 0 bases at J, with 13 bases in the middle. The CDR3 loop spans 15 amino acids. Germline CDR1 reads MNHNS; CDR2 reads SASEGT.

V gene TRBV5-1 combines with J gene TRBJ2-5, with D hard to call. The CDR3 has 14 amino acids. Trimming shortened V by 0 bases and J by 2 bases, and 8 bases separated the two germline ends. Germline assignment: CDR1 SGHRS and CDR2 YFSETQ. CDR3 sequence: CASSLGREQETQYF. The CDR3 coding sequence is TGCGCCAGCAGCTTGGGCAGAGAGCAAGAGACCCAGTACTTC.

The V call is TRBV5-1, the J call TRBJ2-3; D may be TRBD2 (6 bases). CDR3 length: 15 amino acids. Germline V gene data show CDR1 as SGHRS and CDR2 as YFSETQ. Trimming removed 3 bases at V and 6 bases at J, with 17 bases between. The CDR3 region is CASSSLTSRGDTQYF. The CDR3 nucleotides are TGCGCCAGCAGCTCCCTCACGTCGCGGGGTGATACGCAGTATTTT. The full variable domain, with the rest looked up from reference TRBV5-1 and TRBJ2-3, is KAGVTQTPRYLIKTRGQQVTLSCSPISGHRSVSWYQQTPGQGLQFLFEYFSETQRNKGNFPGRFSGRQFSNSRSEMNVSTLELGDSALYLCASSSLTSRGDTQYFGPGTRLTVL.

In this sample, this clonotype turned up a few times. The V call is TRBV20-1, the J call TRBJ2-3; D might be TRBD2 (6 bases). Germline V gene lookup returns CDR1 DFQATT and CDR2 SNEGSKA (reference sequence). The CDR3 is 15 amino acids. Trimming took 3 bases from V and 3 from J, leaving 16 bases between them. The CDR3 spells CSARKPGVGTDTQYF. The CDR3 DNA reads as TGCAGTGCTAGGAAGCCGGGAGTGGGGACAGATACGCAGTATTTT.

V and J are TRBV6-2 or TRBV6-3 and TRBJ2-7; 8 bases are a match to TRBD2. CDR1 is MNHEY, CDR2 SVGEGT, per germline. V lost 3 bases to trimming and J lost 2 bases; unmatched junction nucleotides: 6. The CDR3 has 15 amino acids. The CDR3: CASSYSRGGAYEQYF. In nucleotides, the CDR3 is TGTGCCAGCAGTTATTCCCGGGGGGGCGCCTACGAGCAGTACTTC.